The T cell receptor beta chain under discussion was sequenced for a study of T cells in tuberculosis. Whole-study context: Blood was taken before or within 7 days of anti-tuberculosis therapy.

CDR3 length: 17 amino acids. The V and J ends lost 6 bases and 0 bases, in that order; junction bases with no gene match: 11. The germline V gene has CDR1 LNHDA and CDR2 SQIVND (reference sequence). The protocol was immunoSEQ multiplex PCR, while the TCRdb copy is restricted to in-frame clones and leaves out a portion. The sample consists of roughly 30,000 clones, roughly 86% of them appearing once. Time point here: new active TB diagnosis, blood taken before or within 7 days of starting treatment. Tuberculosis was confirmed by positive sputum smear and/or M. tuberculosis culture. Sequencing was performed on PBMCs, taken at tuberculosis diagnosis. The V gene is TRBV19, the J gene TRBJ1-2, with 9 nucleotides matching TRBD1. This receptor was identified in an adult with tuberculosis. CDR3 in amino acids: CASSPEGTGIANYGYTF. CDR3 bases: TGTGCCAGTAGCCCCGAAGGGACAGGGATAGCTAACTATGGCTACACCTTC.